This T cell receptor (beta chain) stems from a study of identical twins. Overall study results and limits: The models gave estimates that fell short of the out-of-frame TCR alpha sharing seen in monozygotic twins. Twins' surplus sharing was weaker for beta out-of-frame sequences. Reduced insertions were recorded for abundant cord blood beta clonotypes, with no such pattern in memory repertoires.

This clonotype showed up just a few times. Its antigen is currently unknown. TCRdb fed the 5' RACE reads into MiXCR, producing one record per CDR3 protein. The top ten clones hold about 1.6% of a sample with about 810,000 distinct CDR3 sequences, about 12% of them seen once. From germline, CDR1 is SGHAT and CDR2 FQDESV (reference sequence). Trimming left V 0 bases short and J 5 bases short, with 10 bases between. This CDR3 spans 14 amino acids. The sample also formed part of further work on yellow fever vaccine responses in identical twins. That work states: Vaccine T cell responses of twins reportedly seemed partly convergent and partly personalized.

Source material: PBMCs. The rearrangement joins TRBV11-1 to TRBJ1-1; no reliable D call. The TCR comes from a woman aged 18-30 years in good health. CDR3 nucleotides: TGTGCCAGCAGCTTAGCGTCCGGGAAGACTGAAGCTTTCTTT. Its protein is CASSLASGKTEAFF.